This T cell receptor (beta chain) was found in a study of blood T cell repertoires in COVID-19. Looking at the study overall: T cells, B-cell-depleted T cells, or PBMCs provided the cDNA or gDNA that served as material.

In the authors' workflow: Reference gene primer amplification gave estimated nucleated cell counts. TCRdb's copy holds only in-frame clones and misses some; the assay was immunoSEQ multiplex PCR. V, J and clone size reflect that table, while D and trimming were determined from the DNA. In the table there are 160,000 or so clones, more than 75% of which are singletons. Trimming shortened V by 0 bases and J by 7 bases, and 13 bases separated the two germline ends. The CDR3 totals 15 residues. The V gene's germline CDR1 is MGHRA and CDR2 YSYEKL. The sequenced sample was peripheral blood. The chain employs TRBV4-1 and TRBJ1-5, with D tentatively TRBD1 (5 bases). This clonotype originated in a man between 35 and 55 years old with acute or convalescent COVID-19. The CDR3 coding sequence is TGCGCCAGCAGCCAAGAGGGACTTTGGACCCAGCCCCAGCATTTT. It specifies CASSQEGLWTQPQHF.